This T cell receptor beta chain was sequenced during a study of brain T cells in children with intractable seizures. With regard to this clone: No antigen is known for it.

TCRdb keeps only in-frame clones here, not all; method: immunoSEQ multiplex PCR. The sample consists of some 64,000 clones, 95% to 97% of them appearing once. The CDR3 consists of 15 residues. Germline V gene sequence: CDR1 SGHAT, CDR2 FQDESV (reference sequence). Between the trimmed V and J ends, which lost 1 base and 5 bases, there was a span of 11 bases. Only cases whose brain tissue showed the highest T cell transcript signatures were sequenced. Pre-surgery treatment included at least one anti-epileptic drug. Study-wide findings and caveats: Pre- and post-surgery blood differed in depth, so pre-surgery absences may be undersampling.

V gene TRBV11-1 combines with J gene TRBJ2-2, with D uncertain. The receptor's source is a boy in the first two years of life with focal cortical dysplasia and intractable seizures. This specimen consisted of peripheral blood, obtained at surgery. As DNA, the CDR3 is TGTGCCAGCAGCTTAGACGGTTTGGAGACCGGGGAGCTGTTTTTT. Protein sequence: CASSLDGLETGELFF.